This TCR beta chain was sequenced for a study of T cell repertoires in cytomegalovirus infection. Study context: The authors relied on CMV epitopes, both recently identified HLA-C-restricted and well-studied HLA-B-restricted. Based on public TCR beta signatures, there were indications of CMV infection and of a matching HLA type. Overall study findings and caveats: The study found HLA-C-restricted CMV-specific TCR beta clonotypes dominating the ex vivo response.

V was clipped by 3 bases and J by 3 bases, with 21 bases between them. From germline, CDR1 is ENHRY and CDR2 SYGVKD. The CDR3 is made up of 17 amino acids. A single record per CDR3 protein comes from TCRdb applying MiXCR to the reads. The data hold roughly 920,000 distinct CDR3 sequences, with approximately 32% observed a single time. This clonotype was detected a few times. Its target is unknown. The chain couples TRBV10-3 to TRBJ2-7, with D hard to call. The sequenced sample was cultured CD8+ T cells from PBMCs, obtained from culture after CMV antigen stimulation. The sequence derives from a human donor in good health (CMV status not recorded). Some clones in this sample may be carry-over from other donors' samples. The CDR3: CAISDTLPSRAGYEQYV. CDR3 bases: TGTGCCATCAGTGACACTCTGCCTTCAAGGGCCGGCTACGAGCAGTACGTC.